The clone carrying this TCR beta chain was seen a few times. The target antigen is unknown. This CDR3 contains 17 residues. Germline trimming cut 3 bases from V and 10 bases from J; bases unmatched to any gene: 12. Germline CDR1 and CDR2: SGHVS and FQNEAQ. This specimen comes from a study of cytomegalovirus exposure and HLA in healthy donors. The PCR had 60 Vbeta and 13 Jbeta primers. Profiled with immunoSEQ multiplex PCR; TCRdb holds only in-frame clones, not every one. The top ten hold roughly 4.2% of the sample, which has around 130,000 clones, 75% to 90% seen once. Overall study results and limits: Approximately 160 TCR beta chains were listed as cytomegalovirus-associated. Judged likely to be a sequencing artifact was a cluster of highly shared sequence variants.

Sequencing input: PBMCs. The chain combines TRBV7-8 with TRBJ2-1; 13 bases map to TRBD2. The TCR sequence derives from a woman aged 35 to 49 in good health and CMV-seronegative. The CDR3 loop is CASSFSTSGGTYHEQFF. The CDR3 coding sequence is TGTGCCAGCAGCTTTTCGACTAGCGGGGGGACGTACCACGAGCAGTTCTTC.